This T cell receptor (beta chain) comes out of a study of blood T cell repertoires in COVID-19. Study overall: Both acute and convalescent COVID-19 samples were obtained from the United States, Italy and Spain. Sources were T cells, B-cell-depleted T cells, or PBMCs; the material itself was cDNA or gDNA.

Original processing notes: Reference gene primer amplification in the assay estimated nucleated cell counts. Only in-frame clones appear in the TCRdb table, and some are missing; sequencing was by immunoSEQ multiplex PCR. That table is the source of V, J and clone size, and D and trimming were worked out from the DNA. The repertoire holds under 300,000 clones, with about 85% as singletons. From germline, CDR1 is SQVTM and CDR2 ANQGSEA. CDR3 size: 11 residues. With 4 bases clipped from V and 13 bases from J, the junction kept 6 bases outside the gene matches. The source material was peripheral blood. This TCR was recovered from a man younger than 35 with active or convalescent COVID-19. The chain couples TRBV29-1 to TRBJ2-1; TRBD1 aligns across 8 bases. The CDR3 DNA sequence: TGCAGCGTTGGGGACAGGCCTGTCCAGTTCTTC. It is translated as CSVGDRPVQFF.